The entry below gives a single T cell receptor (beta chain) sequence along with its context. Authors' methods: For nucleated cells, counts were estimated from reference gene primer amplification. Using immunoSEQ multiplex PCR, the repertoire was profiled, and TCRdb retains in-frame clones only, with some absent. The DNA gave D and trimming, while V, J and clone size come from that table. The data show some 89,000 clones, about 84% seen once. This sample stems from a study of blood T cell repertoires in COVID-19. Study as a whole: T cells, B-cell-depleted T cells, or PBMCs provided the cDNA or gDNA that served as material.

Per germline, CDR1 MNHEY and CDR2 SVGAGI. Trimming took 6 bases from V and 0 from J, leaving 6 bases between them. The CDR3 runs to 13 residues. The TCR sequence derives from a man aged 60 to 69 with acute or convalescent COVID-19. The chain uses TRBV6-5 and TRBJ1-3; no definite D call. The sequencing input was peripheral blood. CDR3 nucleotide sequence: TGTGCCAGCAGGGCAAGCTCTGGAAACACCATATATTTT. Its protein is CASRASSGNTIYF.